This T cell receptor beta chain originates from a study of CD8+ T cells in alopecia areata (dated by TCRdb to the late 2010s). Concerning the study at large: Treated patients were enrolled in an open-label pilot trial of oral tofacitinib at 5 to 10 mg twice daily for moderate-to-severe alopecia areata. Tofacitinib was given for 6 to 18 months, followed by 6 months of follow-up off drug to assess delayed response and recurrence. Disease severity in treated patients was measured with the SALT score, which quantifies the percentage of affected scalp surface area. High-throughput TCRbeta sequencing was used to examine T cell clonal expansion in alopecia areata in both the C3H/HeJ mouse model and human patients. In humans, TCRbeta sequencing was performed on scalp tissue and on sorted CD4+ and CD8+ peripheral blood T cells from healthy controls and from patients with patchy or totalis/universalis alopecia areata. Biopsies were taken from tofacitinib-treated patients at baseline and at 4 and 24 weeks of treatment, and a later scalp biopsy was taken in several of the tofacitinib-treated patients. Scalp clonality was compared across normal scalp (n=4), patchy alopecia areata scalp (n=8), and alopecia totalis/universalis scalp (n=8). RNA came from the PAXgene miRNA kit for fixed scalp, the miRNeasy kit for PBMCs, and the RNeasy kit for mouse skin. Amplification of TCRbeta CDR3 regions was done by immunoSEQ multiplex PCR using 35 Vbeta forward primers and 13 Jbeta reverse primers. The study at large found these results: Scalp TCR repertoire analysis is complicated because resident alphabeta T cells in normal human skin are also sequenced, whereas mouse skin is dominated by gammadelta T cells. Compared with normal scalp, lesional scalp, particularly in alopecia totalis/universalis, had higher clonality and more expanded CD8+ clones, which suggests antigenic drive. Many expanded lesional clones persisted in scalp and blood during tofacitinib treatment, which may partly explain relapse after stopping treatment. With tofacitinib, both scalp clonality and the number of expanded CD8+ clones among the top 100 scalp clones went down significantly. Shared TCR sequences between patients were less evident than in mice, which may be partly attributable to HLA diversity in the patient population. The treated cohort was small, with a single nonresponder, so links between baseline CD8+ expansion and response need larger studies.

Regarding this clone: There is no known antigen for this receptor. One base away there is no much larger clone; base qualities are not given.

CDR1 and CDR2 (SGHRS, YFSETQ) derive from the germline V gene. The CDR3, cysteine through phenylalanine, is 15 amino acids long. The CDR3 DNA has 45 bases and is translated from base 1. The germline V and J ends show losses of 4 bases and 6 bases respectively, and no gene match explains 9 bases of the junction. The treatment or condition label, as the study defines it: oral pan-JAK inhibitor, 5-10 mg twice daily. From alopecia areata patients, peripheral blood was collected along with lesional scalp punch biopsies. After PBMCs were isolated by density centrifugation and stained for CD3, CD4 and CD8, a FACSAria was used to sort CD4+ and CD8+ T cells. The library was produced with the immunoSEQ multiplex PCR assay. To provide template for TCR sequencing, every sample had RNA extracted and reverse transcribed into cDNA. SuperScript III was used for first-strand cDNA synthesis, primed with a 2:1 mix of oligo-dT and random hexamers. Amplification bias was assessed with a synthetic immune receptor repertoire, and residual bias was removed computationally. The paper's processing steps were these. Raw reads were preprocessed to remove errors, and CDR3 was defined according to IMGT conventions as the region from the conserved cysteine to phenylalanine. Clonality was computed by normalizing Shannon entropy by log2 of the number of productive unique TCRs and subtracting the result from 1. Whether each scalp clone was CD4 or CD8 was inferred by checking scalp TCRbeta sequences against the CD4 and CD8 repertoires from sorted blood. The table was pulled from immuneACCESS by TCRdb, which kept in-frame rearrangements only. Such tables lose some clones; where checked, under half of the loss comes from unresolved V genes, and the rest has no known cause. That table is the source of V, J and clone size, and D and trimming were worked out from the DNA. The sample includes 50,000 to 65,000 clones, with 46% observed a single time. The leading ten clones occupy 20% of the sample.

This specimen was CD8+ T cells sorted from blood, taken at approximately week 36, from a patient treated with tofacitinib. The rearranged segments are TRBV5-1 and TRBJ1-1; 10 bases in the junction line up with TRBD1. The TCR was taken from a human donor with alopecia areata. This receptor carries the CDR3 CASSGRDRGLAEAFF. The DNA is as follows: TGCGCCAGCAGCGGCCGGGACAGGGGTTTAGCTGAAGCTTTCTTT.